This section outlines one T cell receptor beta chain sequence together with its context. Its antigen remains unknown. These data belong to a study of shared clonotypes between healthy human individuals. The study, taken as a whole, reports: Measured sharing among donors was expected to vary with sequencing depth.

CDR1 and CDR2 from the germline V gene are KGHSH and LQKENI. The CDR3 runs 19 residues. Trimming pared 6 bases from V and 1 base from J, leaving 25 bases between. Assay used: immunoSEQ multiplex PCR; TCRdb lists only in-frame clones, some missing. Of about 79,000 clones listed, 50% to 70% were seen once; the top ten hold around 50%. The sequence came from a young man in good health. The chain joins TRBV18 to TRBJ2-4, with a possible D match to TRBD1 (6 bases). What was sequenced was memory CD8+ T cells sorted from blood. Subset here: CD45RO+ cells pooled with CCR7-negative TemRA cells. The CDR3 nucleotides are TGTGCCAGCTCGCATATCGCAGGGGCTGGGGCTTCTGCCAAAAACATTCAGTACTTC. Its protein product is CASSHIAGAGASAKNIQYF.